The 4 T cell receptor beta chains below were found in one sample sequenced in a study of spatial heterogeneity in lung cancer. TCRdb independently ran MiXCR on the 5' RACE reads; one entry per CDR3 protein. The data show fewer than 100,000 distinct CDR3 sequences, roughly 21% seen once. Time point defined: blood at routine non-recurrence follow-up after resection. This material consisted of PBMCs, taken at follow-up. The receptors come from a male donor with early-stage non-small cell lung cancer.

In DNA, the CDR3 is TGTGCCAGCAGCGACCCCGGGACAGGGTATCGGGGTACTGAAGCTTTCTTT. It codes for CASSDPGTGYRGTEAFF. This chain joins TRBV3-1 and TRBJ1-1; TRBD1 matches 9 bases. This CDR3 is 17 amino acids long. The trim removed 5 bases at V and 5 bases at J, leaving 15 bases unmatched. Germline V gene sequence: CDR1 LGHDT, CDR2 YNNKEL (reference sequence). The full variable domain, in which reference TRBV3-1 and TRBJ1-1 provide the parts outside the CDR3, is DTAVSQTPKYLVTQMGNDKSIKCEQNLGHDTMYWYKQDSKKFLKIMFSYNNKELIINETVPNRFSPKSPDKAHLNLHINSLELGDSAVYFCASSDPGTGYRGTEAFFGQGTRLTVV.

This clonotype occurred many times. The rearrangement uses TRBV11-2 and TRBJ2-2, with D perhaps TRBD1 (6 bases). The CDR3 has 17 residues. Germline V gene sequence: CDR1 SGHAT, CDR2 FQNNGV. Trimming pared 4 bases from V and 13 bases from J, leaving 28 bases between. This CDR3 reads CASSSDGGQTLITGLFF. CDR3 in DNA: TGTGCCAGCAGCTCAGACGGAGGACAGACACTAATAACTGGGCTGTTTTTT.

This sequence joins TRBV20-1 and TRBJ2-1; 7 bases map to TRBD1. The J segment lost 5 bases and the V segment lost 1 base, leaving 17 bases of the junction unmatched. This CDR3 is 18 amino acids long. The germline gives CDR1 DFQATT, CDR2 SNEGSKA (reference sequence). As DNA, the CDR3 is TGCAGTGCTAGAGCTCAGTCGGGACAGCCTTTCGTGGACAATGAGCAGTTCTTC. Protein product: CSARAQSGQPFVDNEQFF.

This clonotype was counted ten times or more. The chain has TRBV6-5 and TRBJ1-1; no definite D call. Germline CDR1 and CDR2: MNHEY and SVGAGI. The CDR3 consists of 11 residues. The V and J ends lost 0 bases and 4 bases respectively, with 0 bases between them. In DNA form, the CDR3 reads TGTGCCAGCAGTTACTCCACTGAAGCTTTCTTT. It encodes CASSYSTEAFF.